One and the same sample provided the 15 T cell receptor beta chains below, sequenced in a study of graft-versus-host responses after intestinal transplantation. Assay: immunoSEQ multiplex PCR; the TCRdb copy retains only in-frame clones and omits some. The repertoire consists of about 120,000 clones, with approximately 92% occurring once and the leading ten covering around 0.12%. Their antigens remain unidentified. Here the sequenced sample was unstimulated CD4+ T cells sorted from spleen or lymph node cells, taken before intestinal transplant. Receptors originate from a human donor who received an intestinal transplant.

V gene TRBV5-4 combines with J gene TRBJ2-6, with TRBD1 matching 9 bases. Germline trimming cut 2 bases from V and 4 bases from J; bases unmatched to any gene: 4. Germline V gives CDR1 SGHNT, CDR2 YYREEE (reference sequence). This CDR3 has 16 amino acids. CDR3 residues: CASSLNRGLGANVLTF. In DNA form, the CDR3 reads TGTGCCAGCAGCTTAAACAGGGGGCTGGGGGCCAACGTCCTGACTTTC.

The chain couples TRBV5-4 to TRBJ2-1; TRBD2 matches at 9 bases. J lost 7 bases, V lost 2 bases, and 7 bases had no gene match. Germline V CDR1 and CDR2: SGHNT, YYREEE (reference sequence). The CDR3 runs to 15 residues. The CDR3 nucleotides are TGTGCCAGCAGCTTCGGCGGGAGGGGCAGGAATGAGCAGTTCTTC. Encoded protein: CASSFGGRGRNEQFF. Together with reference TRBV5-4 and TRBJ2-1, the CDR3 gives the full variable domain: ETGVTQSPTHLIKTRGQQVTLRCSSQSGHNTVSWYQQALGQGPQFIFQYYREEENGRGNFPPRFSGLQFPNYSSELNVNALELDDSALYLCASSFGGRGRNEQFFGPGTRLTVL.

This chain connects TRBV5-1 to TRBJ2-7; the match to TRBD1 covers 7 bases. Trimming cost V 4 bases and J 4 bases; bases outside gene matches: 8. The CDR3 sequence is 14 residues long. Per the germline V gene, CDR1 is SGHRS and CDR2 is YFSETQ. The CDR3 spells CASSPGTERYEQYF. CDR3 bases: TGCGCCAGCAGCCCGGGGACAGAACGGTACGAGCAGTACTTC. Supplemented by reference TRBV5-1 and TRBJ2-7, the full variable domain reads KAGVTQTPRYLIKTRGQQVTLSCSPISGHRSVSWYQQTPGQGLQFLFEYFSETQRNKGNFPGRFSGRQFSNSRSEMNVSTLELGDSALYLCASSPGTERYEQYFGPGTRLTVT.

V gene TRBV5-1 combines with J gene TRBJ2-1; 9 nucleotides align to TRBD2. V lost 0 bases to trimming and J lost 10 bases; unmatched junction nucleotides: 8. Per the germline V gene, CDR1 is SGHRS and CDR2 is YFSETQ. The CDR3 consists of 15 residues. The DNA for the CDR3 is TGCGCCAGCAGCTTGGGAGCTAGCGGGGTATCAGAGCAGTTCTTC. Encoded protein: CASSLGASGVSEQFF. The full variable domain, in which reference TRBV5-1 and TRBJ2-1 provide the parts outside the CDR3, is KAGVTQTPRYLIKTRGQQVTLSCSPISGHRSVSWYQQTPGQGLQFLFEYFSETQRNKGNFPGRFSGRQFSNSRSEMNVSTLELGDSALYLCASSLGASGVSEQFFGPGTRLTVL.

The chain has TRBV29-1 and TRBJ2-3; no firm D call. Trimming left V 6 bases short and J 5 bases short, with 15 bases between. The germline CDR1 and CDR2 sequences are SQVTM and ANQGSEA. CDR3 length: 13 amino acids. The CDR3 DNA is TGCAGCGTGGAACCTAACCTTCGAGATACGCAGTATTTT. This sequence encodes CSVEPNLRDTQYF.

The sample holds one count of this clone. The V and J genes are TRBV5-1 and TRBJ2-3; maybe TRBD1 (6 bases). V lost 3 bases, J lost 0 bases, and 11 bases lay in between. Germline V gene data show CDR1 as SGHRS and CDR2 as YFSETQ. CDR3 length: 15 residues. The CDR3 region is CASSSQGPSTDTQYF. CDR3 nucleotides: TGCGCCAGCAGCTCGCAGGGGCCAAGCACAGATACGCAGTATTTT.

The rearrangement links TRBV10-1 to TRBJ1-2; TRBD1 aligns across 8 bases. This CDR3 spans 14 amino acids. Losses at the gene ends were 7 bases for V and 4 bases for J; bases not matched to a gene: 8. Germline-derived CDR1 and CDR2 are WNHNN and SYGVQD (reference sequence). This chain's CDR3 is CASTPRDRPYGYTF. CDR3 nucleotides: TGCGCCAGCACTCCTCGGGACAGGCCCTATGGCTACACCTTC.

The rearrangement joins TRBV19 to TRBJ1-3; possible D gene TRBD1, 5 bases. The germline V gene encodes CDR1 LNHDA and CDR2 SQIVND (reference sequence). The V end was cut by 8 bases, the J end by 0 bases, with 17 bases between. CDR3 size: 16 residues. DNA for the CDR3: TGTGCCAGTCAACAAGGCAGGGATTCCTCTGGAAACACCATATATTTT. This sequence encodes CASQQGRDSSGNTIYF.

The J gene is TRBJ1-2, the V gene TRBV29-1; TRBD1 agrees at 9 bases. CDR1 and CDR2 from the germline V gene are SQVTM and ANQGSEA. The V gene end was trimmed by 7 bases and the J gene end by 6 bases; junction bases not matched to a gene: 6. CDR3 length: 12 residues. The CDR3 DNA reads TGCAGCGACGGGGACAGGGTGGATGGCTACACCTTC. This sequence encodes CSDGDRVDGYTF.

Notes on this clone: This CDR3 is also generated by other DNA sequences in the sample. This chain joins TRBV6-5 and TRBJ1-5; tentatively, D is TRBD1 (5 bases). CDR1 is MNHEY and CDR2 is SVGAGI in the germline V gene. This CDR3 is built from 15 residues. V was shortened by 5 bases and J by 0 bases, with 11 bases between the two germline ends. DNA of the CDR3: TGTGCCAGCAGTCCGGGGCAGGTTAGCAATCAGCCCCAGCATTTT. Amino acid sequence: CASSPGQVSNQPQHF.

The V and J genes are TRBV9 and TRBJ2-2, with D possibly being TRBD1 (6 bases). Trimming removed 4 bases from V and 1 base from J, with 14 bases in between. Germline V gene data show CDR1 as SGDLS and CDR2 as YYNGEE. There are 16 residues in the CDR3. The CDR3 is CASSPRWGQNTGELFF. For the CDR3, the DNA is TGTGCCAGCAGCCCGAGATGGGGACAGAACACCGGGGAGCTGTTTTTT. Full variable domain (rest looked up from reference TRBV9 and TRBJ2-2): DSGVTQTPKHLITATGQRVTLRCSPRSGDLSVYWYQQSLDQGLQFLIQYYNGEERAKGNILERFSAQQFPDLHSELNLSSLELGDSALYFCASSPRWGQNTGELFFGEGSRLTVL.

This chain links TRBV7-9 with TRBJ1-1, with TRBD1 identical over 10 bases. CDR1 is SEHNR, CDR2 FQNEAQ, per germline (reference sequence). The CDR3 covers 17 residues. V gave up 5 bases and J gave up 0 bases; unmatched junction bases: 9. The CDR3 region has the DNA TGTGCCAGCAGCCCACGGGGACAGGGGTCTGTGAACACTGAAGCTTTCTTT. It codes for CASSPRGQGSVNTEAFF.

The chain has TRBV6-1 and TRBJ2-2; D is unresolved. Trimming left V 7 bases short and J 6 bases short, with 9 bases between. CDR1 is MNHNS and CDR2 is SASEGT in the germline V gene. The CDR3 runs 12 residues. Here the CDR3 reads CASNPQAGELFF. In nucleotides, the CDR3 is TGTGCCAGCAACCCCCAGGCCGGGGAGCTGTTTTTT.

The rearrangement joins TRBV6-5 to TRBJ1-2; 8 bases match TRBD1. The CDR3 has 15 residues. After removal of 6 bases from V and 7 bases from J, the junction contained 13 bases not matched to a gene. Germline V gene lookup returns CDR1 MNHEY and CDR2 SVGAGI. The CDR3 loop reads CASSYRFSGGFGYTF. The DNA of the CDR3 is TGTGCCAGCAGCTACCGTTTTTCAGGGGGCTTTGGCTACACCTTC.

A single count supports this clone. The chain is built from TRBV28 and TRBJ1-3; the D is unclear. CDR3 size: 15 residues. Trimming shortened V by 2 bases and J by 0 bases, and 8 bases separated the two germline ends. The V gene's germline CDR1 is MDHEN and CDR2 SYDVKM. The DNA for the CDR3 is TGTGCCAGCAGTTTAGACTACTTCTCTGGAAACACCATATATTTT. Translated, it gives CASSLDYFSGNTIYF.